The rows below give T cell receptor beta chains drawn from one sample of a study of beta chain features in type 1 diabetes. Clones were read by immunoSEQ multiplex PCR, and TCRdb kept only the in-frame ones, dropping some. This sample has 250,000 to 350,000 clones, with over 11% found just once. The sequenced material came from naive CD4+ T cells from blood. The receptor source for this set is a man aged 25-45 years with type 1 diabetes. CDR3s leave out the opening cysteine and the closing phenylalanine or tryptophan. The order of the fields is V gene, CDR3 protein.

TRBV5-1 ASGVAGEVDTQY
TRBV30 AWRPMGGAEDTEAF
TRBV29-1 SVGPGRETQY
TRBV27 ASRGMNTEAF
TRBV29-1 SVDLAGVGYEQF
TRBV4-2 ASSQDPPVSGAPRGTDTQY
TRBV28 ASSLLPRETQY
TRBV13 ASSLGPPLAGSSYEQY
TRBV18 ASSWAEGAEAF
TRBV28 ASSLRASGRAHTQY
TRBV10-3 AISDAGGPRTEAF
TRBV28 ASSFRQGRKAKNIQY
TRBV13 ASSHLALAGENEQF
TRBV14 ASSQAGVIYNEQF
TRBV18 ASSPGDRGSSYEQY
TRBV2 ASGSGSTPDTQY
TRBV28 ASSPLVSMNTEAF
TRBV28 ASSSGTGAINEQF